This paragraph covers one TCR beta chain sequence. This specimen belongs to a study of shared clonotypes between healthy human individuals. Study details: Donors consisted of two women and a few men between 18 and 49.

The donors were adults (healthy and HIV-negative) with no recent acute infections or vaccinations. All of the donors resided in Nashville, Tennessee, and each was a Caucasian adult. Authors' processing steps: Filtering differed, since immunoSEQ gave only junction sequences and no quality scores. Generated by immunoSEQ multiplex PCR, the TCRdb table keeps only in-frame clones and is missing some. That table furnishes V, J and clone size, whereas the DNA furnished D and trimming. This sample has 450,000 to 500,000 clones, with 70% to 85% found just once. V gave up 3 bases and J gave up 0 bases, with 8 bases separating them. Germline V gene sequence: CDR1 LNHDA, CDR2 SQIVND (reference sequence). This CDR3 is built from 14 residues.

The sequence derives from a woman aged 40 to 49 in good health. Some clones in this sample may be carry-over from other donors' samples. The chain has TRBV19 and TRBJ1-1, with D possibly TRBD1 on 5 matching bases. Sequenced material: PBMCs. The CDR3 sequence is CASSMGLLNTEAFF. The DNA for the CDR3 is TGTGCCAGTAGTATGGGACTGCTGAACACTGAAGCTTTCTTT.